Shown below are 23 T cell receptor beta chains from a single sample sequenced in a study of OX40 agonist ivuxolimab in advanced cancers. Libraries were prepared by immunoSEQ multiplex PCR; TCRdb keeps only in-frame clonotypes and omits some of them. The sample contains about 64,000 clones, about 87% of which appear only once. The input for sequencing was CD4+ or CD8+ T cells sorted from blood, taken in a trial of the OX40 agonist ivuxolimab. The source is an adult with an advanced solid tumor such as melanoma, head and neck, liver or kidney cancer.

This chain links TRBV28 with TRBJ2-7, with D unclear. V lost 6 bases, J lost 7 bases, and 16 bases lay in between. The CDR3 has 13 residues. The V gene's germline CDR1 is MDHEN and CDR2 SYDVKM. CDR3 nucleotide sequence: TGTGCCAGCAGAGGTAGGGCCCCTCGGGAGCAGTACTTC. Its protein is CASRGRAPREQYF.

The V and J genes are TRBV19 and TRBJ2-3, with 12 bases that match TRBD2. V shed 4 bases, J shed 5 bases, and the junction held 7 bases outside the gene matches. The germline gives CDR1 LNHDA, CDR2 SQIVND (reference sequence). The CDR3 runs 16 residues. In nucleotides, the CDR3 is TGTGCCAGTAGTACTACAACTAGCGGGAGGATAGATACGCAGTATTTT. It is translated as CASSTTTSGRIDTQYF.

The V call is TRBV6-1, the J call TRBJ1-5, with a possible D match to TRBD1 (6 bases). The germline CDR1 and CDR2 sequences are MNHNS and SASEGT. V shed 7 bases and J shed 9 bases, with 13 bases lying between them. This CDR3 contains 12 residues. CDR3 loop: CASNLEGGPQHF. In DNA, the CDR3 is TGTGCCAGCAATCTCGAGGGGGGGCCCCAGCATTTT.

This chain links TRBV11-2 with TRBJ1-1, with D tentatively TRBD1 (5 bases). Germline CDR1 is SGHAT and CDR2 is FQNNGV. Trimming pared 3 bases from V and 1 base from J, leaving 6 bases between. The CDR3 contains 13 residues. Here the CDR3 reads CASSFGQNTEAFF. The DNA of the CDR3 is TGTGCCAGCAGCTTCGGACAGAACACTGAAGCTTTCTTT.

The chain carries TRBV14 and TRBJ2-1; D remains ambiguous. V gave up 0 bases and J gave up 9 bases, with 3 bases separating them. Germline V lookup: CDR1 SGHDN, CDR2 FVKESK. The CDR3 covers 11 residues. The CDR3 coding sequence is TGTGCCAGCAGCCAAGATTCTGAGCAGTTCTTC. Protein: CASSQDSEQFF.

As concerns this clone: An end of the junction differs from the germline gene, which may be a read error. The V and J genes are TRBV7-7 and TRBJ2-3; 7 bases map to TRBD1. The germline V gene encodes CDR1 SSHAT and CDR2 FNYEAQ (reference sequence). The CDR3 has 14 amino acids. This chain's CDR3 is CASSKTGVGDTQYF. Here the CDR3 DNA reads TGTGCTAGCAGCAAAACAGGGGTCGGAGATACGCAGTATTTT.

The V gene is TRBV15, the J gene TRBJ1-1, with 8 bases fitting TRBD1. With V trimmed by 6 bases and J by 0 bases, 3 bases remained unmatched. CDR3 size: 14 residues. Germline-derived CDR1 and CDR2 are LNHNV and YYDKDF (reference sequence). For the CDR3, the DNA is TGTGCCACCAGGCCAGGGGGCGTGAACACTGAAGCTTTCTTT. Translation gives CATRPGGVNTEAFF.

The J gene is TRBJ1-1, the V gene TRBV28; D call uncertain. Germline CDR1 is MDHEN and CDR2 is SYDVKM. The CDR3 sequence is 13 residues long. Trimming cost V 6 bases and J 1 base, with 9 bases left between them. The CDR3 DNA is TGTGCCAGCAGGAACACACAGAACACTGAAGCTTTCTTT. Its translation: CASRNTQNTEAFF.

The chain links TRBV5-4 to TRBJ2-5; TRBD2 aligns across 14 bases. Germline trimming cut 3 bases from V and 6 bases from J; bases unmatched to any gene: 7. Germline CDR1 and CDR2: SGHNT and YYREEE (reference sequence). The CDR3 has 16 amino acids. The CDR3 reads CASSSGTSGSPKTQYF. Here the CDR3 DNA reads TGTGCCAGCAGCTCCGGGACTAGCGGGAGTCCTAAGACCCAGTACTTC.

The V and J genes are TRBV7-2 and TRBJ2-5, with TRBD2 matching over 13 bases. V lost 5 bases and J lost 5; bases outside the gene matches: 11. Germline V gene data show CDR1 as SGHTA and CDR2 as FQGNSA. CDR3 length equals 17 residues. The CDR3 DNA reads as TGTGCCAGCAGCCGGACTAGCGGGAGTCAGGCCTTCGAGACCCAGTACTTC. Protein: CASSRTSGSQAFETQYF.

V is TRBV11-2 and J is TRBJ1-4; unclear D gene. Trimming shortened V by 1 base and J by 7 bases, and 4 bases separated the two germline ends. The CDR3 totals 12 residues. Germline lookup yields CDR1 SGHAT and CDR2 FQNNGV. The CDR3 here is CASSLGTEKLFF. CDR3 sequence (DNA): TGTGCCAGCAGCTTAGGGACTGAAAAACTGTTTTTT.

This chain links TRBV20-1 with TRBJ2-5; D gene unclear. This CDR3 region has 11 residues. V was cut by 7 bases and J by 4 bases, with 10 bases left in between. In germline, CDR1 is DFQATT, CDR2 SNEGSKA (reference sequence). CDR3 in DNA: TGCAGTGTTATCCCTGGAGAGACCCAGTACTTC. Its protein is CSVIPGETQYF.

The chain has TRBV9 and TRBJ2-1; 7 positions match TRBD2. V was clipped by 3 bases and J by 0 bases; unmatched bases: 6. Germline CDR1 is SGDLS and CDR2 is YYNGEE. The CDR3 loop spans 16 amino acids. The CDR3, as DNA: TGTGCCAGCAGCGGCGGGAGCCCGAGCTCCTACAATGAGCAGTTCTTC. Translation: CASSGGSPSSYNEQFF.

The chain couples TRBV2 to TRBJ1-4; a weak D match, TRBD1 (5 bases). Germline CDR1 reads SNHLY; CDR2 reads FYNNEI. V was trimmed by 6 bases and J by 2 bases, leaving 13 bases between them. The length of the CDR3 is 15 residues. CDR3 loop: CASRDGAATNEKLFF. CDR3 coding DNA: TGTGCCAGCAGAGACGGGGCGGCGACTAATGAAAAACTGTTTTTT. The full variable domain, rest sourced from reference TRBV2 and TRBJ1-4, is EPEVTQTPSHQVTQMGQEVILRCVPISNHLYFYWYRQILGQKVEFLVSFYNNEISEKSEIFDDQFSVERPDGSNFTLKIRSTKLEDSAMYFCASRDGAATNEKLFFGSGTQLSVL.

In its sample, this clone was seen once. The chain uses TRBV23-1 and TRBJ2-1; maybe TRBD1 (6 bases). TRBV23-1 is known as an ORF, though its function is uncertain. This CDR3 spans 16 amino acids. V was clipped by 2 bases and J by 6 bases, with 17 bases between them. CDR3 residues: CASSQRQETRSNEQFF. CDR3 in DNA: TGCGCCAGCAGTCAACGACAGGAAACAAGGAGCAATGAGCAGTTCTTC.

CDR3 amino acids: CASSIRTSEAQYF. CDR3 DNA: TGTGCCAGCAGCATTAGGACTAGCGAGGCCCAGTACTTC. The V and J genes are TRBV7-9 and TRBJ2-5; 9 bases map to TRBD2. The germline CDR1 and CDR2 sequences are SEHNR and FQNEAQ (reference sequence). V lost 5 bases to trimming and J lost 9 bases; unmatched junction nucleotides: 7. CDR3 length: 13 amino acids.

The CDR3: CASSLRPLDEQYF. The CDR3 DNA follows: TGTGCCAGCAGCTTGCGGCCCCTTGACGAGCAGTACTTC. The chain is built from TRBV5-6 and TRBJ2-7; D not certain. The CDR3 is 13 residues long. V lost 1 base and J lost 5, with 10 bases in between. CDR1 and CDR2 (germline): SGHDT, YYEEEE.

This clone was counted a few times. The rearrangement joins TRBV10-2 to TRBJ1-1, with 9 bases lining up with TRBD1. The ends lost 3 bases at V and 1 base at J; junction bases unmatched: 3. The CDR3 loop spans 15 amino acids. Germline CDR1 and CDR2: WSHSY and SAAADI. CDR3 sequence (DNA): TGCGCCAGCAGTGATCCGGGACAGGGGAACACTGAAGCTTTCTTT. Residues: CASSDPGQGNTEAFF.

This rearrangement joins TRBV5-1 to TRBJ2-5; 7 bases are shared with TRBD1. The CDR3 runs to 15 residues. Looked up from germline, CDR1 is SGHRS and CDR2 is YFSETQ. Trimming at V came to 4 bases and at J to 2 bases, leaving 8 bases not matched to a gene. Here the CDR3 DNA reads TGCGCCAGCAGCCGGTGGGGACAGCAACAAGAGACCCAGTACTTC. Encoded protein: CASSRWGQQQETQYF.

This sequence joins TRBV6-1 and TRBJ2-7; possible D gene TRBD2, 5 bases. Trimming cost V 1 base and J 3 bases, with 13 bases left between them. The germline gives CDR1 MNHNS, CDR2 SASEGT. The CDR3 has 15 amino acids. This CDR3 is CASSEGPGRVYEQYF. In nucleotides, the CDR3 is TGTGCCAGCAGTGAAGGGCCGGGAAGGGTCTACGAGCAGTACTTC.

This chain uses TRBV27 with TRBJ2-6; D remains ambiguous. V gave up 4 bases and J gave up 2 bases, with 3 bases separating them. Germline CDR1 is MNHEY and CDR2 is SMNVEV (reference sequence). The CDR3 is made up of 13 amino acids. CDR3 in amino acids: CASSWTGANVLTF. The CDR3 DNA sequence: TGTGCCAGCAGTTGGACTGGGGCCAACGTCCTGACTTTC.

The chain recombines TRBV7-6 with TRBJ1-1; TRBD1 agrees at 7 bases. This CDR3 contains 14 residues. From germline, CDR1 is SGHVS and CDR2 FNYEAQ. V lost 2 bases to trimming and J lost 1 base; unmatched junction nucleotides: 1. The chain's CDR3 is CASSLQGENTEAFF. The CDR3 DNA reads as TGTGCCAGCAGCTTACAGGGGGAGAACACTGAAGCTTTCTTT.

This clone was seen only a few times. The chain carries TRBV25-1 and TRBJ2-2; perhaps TRBD2 as D (6 bases). Germline V gene sequence: CDR1 MGHDK, CDR2 SYGVNS. V lost 7 bases, J lost 2 bases, and 23 bases lay in between. CDR3 length: 18 amino acids. The CDR3 sequence: CASTYRDSRRGNTGELFF. The CDR3 region has the DNA TGTGCCAGCACGTACCGGGACTCACGGCGGGGAAACACCGGGGAGCTGTTTTTT.